A selection of T cell receptor beta chains follows, all from one sample in a study of cytomegalovirus exposure and HLA in healthy donors. The data were produced by immunoSEQ multiplex PCR, yet TCRdb's version contains in-frame clones alone and is incomplete. The sample table sets out 40,000 to 60,000 clones. Sequenced material: PBMCs. The receptors were sampled from a female donor in good health and CMV-seronegative. Each CDR3 is given with its conserved first and last residue.

V gene	J gene	CDR3 protein
TRBV18	TRBJ2-3	CASSGTGGADTQYF
TRBV4-3	TRBJ1-4	CASSQDRQTTNEKLFF
TRBV25-1	TRBJ2-5	CASTGQETQYF
TRBV11-3	TRBJ2-5	CASSSLSGTAQETQYF
TRBV11-3	TRBJ2-1	CASSLALRASDNAQFF
TRBV10-3	TRBJ1-5	CATGEQGLGQPQHF
TRBV20-1	TRBJ2-1	CSASRDNEQFF
TRBV7-2	TRBJ1-5	CASSLGDRNQPQHF
TRBV19	TRBJ1-5	CASSKTGGSNQPQHF
TRBV29-1	TRBJ1-1	CSVVVLDRGGYTEAFF
TRBV6-5	TRBJ1-5	CASRSEPTGGLQHF
TRBV15	TRBJ2-5	CATSSSGTGLEETQYF
TRBV5-1	TRBJ2-5	CASSSRLQETQYF
TRBV19	TRBJ2-1	CASSTTGRAYNEQFF
TRBV5-4	TRBJ2-7	CASSLGGIYEQYF
TRBV7-2	TRBJ2-7	CASSLSNRKSHEQYF
TRBV29-1	TRBJ1-1	CSVAHRENTEAFF
TRBV4-2	TRBJ2-7	CASSQRSGGSYEQYF
TRBV18	TRBJ2-1	CASSPPGLAGYYNEQFF
TRBV7-6	TRBJ2-2	CASSPPGSNTGELFF
TRBV6-1	TRBJ1-5	CASSQGGGNQPQHF
TRBV2	TRBJ2-5	CASSEGVLARETQYF